What follows are 5 T cell receptor beta chains derived from one specimen sequenced in a study of blood T cells in healthy people across ages. The second PCR ran about 6 to 11 cycles with a sample-barcoded 5' primer and J-beta primers. One entry per CDR3 protein results from TCRdb running MiXCR on the 5' RACE reads. The repertoire holds 250,000 to 300,000 distinct CDR3 sequences, with 25% to 30% as singletons. The sample taken for sequencing was blood. Receptors were obtained from a woman in her 70s in good health.

The chain carries TRBV6-1 and TRBJ1-3; a weak D match, TRBD1 (5 bases). CDR1 is MNHNS, CDR2 SASEGT, per germline. CDR3 length equals 12 residues. V was trimmed by 3 bases and J by 14 bases, leaving 14 bases between them. CDR3 bases: TGTGCCAGCAGTGACACGGGACTCAGGGTATATTTT. Its protein product is CASSDTGLRVYF.

Concerning this clonotype itself: Possible read error: a much larger clone is one base away. This chain links TRBV12-5 with TRBJ1-2; D may be TRBD1 (5 bases). Germline V CDR1 and CDR2: LGHNT, FRNRAP. CDR3 length: 14 amino acids. The CDR3 reads CASGLPRQTYGHTF. The CDR3 DNA sequence: TGTGCTAGTGGTTTGCCCAGACAGACATATGGCCACACCTTC.

V and J are TRBV28 and TRBJ1-2; D gene ambiguous. Germline lookup yields CDR1 MDHEN and CDR2 SYDVKM. Trimming cost V 2 bases and J 2 bases, with 12 bases left between them. This CDR3 spans 15 amino acids. CDR3 in DNA: TGTGCCAGCAGTTTACCAGGAACCGCAAACTATGGCTACACCTTC. Translated: CASSLPGTANYGYTF.

Remarks on this clonotype: At one of its ends the junction is not consistent with the germline gene, which may arise from a read error. DNA of the CDR3: TGTGCCAGCTCATCCGAGACAGGGGAAGGTAATGAGCAGTCCTTC. Protein: CASSSETGEGNEQSF. The rearrangement links TRBV18 to TRBJ2-5; TRBD1 matches at 8 bases. Germline CDR1 KGHSH, CDR2 LQKENI. The CDR3 is made up of 15 amino acids.

The chain couples TRBV12-3 or TRBV12-4 to TRBJ2-5; no definite D call. The end of the DNA is better explained by TRBJ2-7, so the J call may be wrong. The CDR3 is made up of 14 amino acids. DNA of the CDR3: TGTGCCAGCGCCTCGGAGACGTTCCACTACGAGCAGTACTTC. The encoded protein is CASASETFHYEQYF.